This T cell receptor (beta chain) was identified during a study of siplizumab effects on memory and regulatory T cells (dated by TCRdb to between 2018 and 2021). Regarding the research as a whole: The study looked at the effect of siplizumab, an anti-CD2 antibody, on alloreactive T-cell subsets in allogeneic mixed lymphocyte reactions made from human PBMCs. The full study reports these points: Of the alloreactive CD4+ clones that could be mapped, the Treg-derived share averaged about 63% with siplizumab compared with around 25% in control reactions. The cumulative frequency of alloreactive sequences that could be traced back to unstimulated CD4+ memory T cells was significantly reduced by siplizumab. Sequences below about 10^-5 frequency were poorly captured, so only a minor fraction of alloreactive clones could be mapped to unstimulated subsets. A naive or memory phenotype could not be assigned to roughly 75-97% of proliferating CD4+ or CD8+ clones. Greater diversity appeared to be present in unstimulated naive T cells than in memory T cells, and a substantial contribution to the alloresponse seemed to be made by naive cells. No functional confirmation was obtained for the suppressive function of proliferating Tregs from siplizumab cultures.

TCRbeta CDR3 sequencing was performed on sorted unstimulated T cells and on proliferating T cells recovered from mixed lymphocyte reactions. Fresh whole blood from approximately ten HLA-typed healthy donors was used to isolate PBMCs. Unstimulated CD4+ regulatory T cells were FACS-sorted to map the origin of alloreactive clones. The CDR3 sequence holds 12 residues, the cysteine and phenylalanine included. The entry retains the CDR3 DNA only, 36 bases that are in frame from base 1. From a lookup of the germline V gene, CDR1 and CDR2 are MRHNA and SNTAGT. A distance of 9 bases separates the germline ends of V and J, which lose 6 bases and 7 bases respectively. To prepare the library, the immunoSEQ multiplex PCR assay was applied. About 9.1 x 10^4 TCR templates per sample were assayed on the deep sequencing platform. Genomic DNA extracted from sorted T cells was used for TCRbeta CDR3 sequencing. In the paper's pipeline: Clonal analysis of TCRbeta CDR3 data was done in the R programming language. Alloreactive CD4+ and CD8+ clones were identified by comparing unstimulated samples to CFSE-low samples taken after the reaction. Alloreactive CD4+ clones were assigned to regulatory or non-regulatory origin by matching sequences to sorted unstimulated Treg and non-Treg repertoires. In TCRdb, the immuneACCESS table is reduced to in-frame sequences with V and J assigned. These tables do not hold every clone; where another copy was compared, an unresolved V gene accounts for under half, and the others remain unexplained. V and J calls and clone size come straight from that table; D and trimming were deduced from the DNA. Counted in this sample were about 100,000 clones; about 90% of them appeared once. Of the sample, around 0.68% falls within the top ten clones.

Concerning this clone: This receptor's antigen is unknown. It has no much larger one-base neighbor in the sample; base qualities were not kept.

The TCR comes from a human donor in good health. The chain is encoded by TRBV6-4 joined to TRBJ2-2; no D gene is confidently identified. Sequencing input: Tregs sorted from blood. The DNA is TGTGCCAGCAGCCTCATCTACGGGGAGCTGTTTTTT. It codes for CASSLIYGELFF.